This T cell receptor (beta chain) was recovered during a study of shared T cell receptors in the human thymus. This CDR3 has 12 amino acids. Deletions cut 7 bases from V and 13 bases from J, with 17 bases between. Germline assignment: CDR1 MNHNS and CDR2 SASEGT. The protocol was immunoSEQ multiplex PCR, while the TCRdb copy is restricted to in-frame clones and leaves out a portion. The sample lists approximately 730,000 clones, 70% to 90% occurring once. These same records also appear under a second study, on human thymus T cells. This second study says: The donor group consisted of healthy Finnish infants who were having corrective surgery for congenital heart defects. Obtained as resections during corrective heart surgery, the thymus tissue was then studied. Use of V and J genes seemed skewed within the thymic and blood repertoires. Unrelated individuals had highly overlapping thymic repertoires, as reported in related research.

Sequencing input: thymocytes. The rearrangement joins TRBV6-1 to TRBJ2-4, with a weak D call TRBD1 (6 bases). This sequence was found in a girl less than two years old with a congenital heart defect. CDR3 bases: TGTGCCAGCAAGGAAATGGGGGCGGACCAGTACTTC. Residues: CASKEMGADQYF.